These T cell receptor beta chains were read from a single sample in a study of blood T cell repertoires in COVID-19. Data came from immunoSEQ multiplex PCR; TCRdb stores just in-frame clones and leaves some out. Of some 130,000 clones in the sample, around 88% were seen once. Sequencing used peripheral blood. Every receptor here comes from a woman aged 45-65 years who had recovered from COVID-19. The CDR3 runs from the conserved cysteine through the conserved F or W. D genes are given only for firm matches. Some rows mark clone size as missing; the rest say once, few, many or name a class of expanded clone.

>-|TRBJ2-7|TRBD1|TRBV29-1
CSARQGYSYEQYF
TGCAGCGCCCGACAGGGGTACTCCTACGAGCAGTACTTC
>-|TRBJ1-5|-|TRBV7-8
CASSLDGVGQPQHF
TGTGCCAGCAGCTTAGACGGGGTCGGTCAGCCCCAGCATTTT
>-|TRBJ2-1|TRBD2|TRBV30
CAWRLDGRAGNEQFF
TGTGCCTGGAGATTGGACGGGAGGGCGGGCAATGAGCAGTTCTTC
>-|TRBJ1-2|TRBD1|TRBV18
CASSPRTGGLYGYTF
TGTGCCAGCTCACCTCGGACAGGGGGTCTCTATGGCTACACCTTC
>-|TRBJ2-5|TRBD2|TRBV10-3
CAISEAGGRQETQYF
TGTGCCATCAGTGAGGCGGGGGGGCGACAAGAGACCCAGTACTTC
>-|TRBJ1-5|-|TRBV19
CASKVGATGNQPQHF
TGTGCCAGCAAGGTTGGGGCAACCGGCAATCAGCCCCAGCATTTT
>-|TRBJ1-1|-|TRBV5-6
CASSWGRGTEAFF
TGTGCCAGCAGCTGGGGGAGGGGGACTGAAGCTTTCTTT
>-|TRBJ2-1|TRBD2|TRBV29-1
CSVVGRTGLAAINEQFF
TGCAGCGTTGTGGGCAGAACGGGGCTAGCGGCGATCAATGAGCAGTTCTTC
>once|TRBJ2-2|-|TRBV9
CASSVDYVASGELFF
TGTGCCAGCAGCGTAGATTATGTGGCCTCCGGGGAGCTGTTTTTT
>few|TRBJ2-7|TRBD1|TRBV5-1
CASSRGQGATYEQYF
TGCGCCAGCAGCAGGGGACAGGGGGCCACCTACGAGCAGTACTTC
>-|TRBJ2-7|TRBD2|TRBV9
CASSLSGGPPYEQYF
TGTGCCAGCAGCCTGAGCGGGGGACCCCCCTACGAGCAGTACTTC
>-|TRBJ2-1|-|TRBV9
CASSVTYSYNEQFF
TGTGCCAGCAGCGTAACCTACTCCTACAATGAGCAGTTCTTC
>-|TRBJ2-5|TRBD1|TRBV9
CASSVGEGAGETQYF
TGTGCCAGCAGCGTAGGAGAGGGGGCCGGGGAGACCCAGTACTTC
>few|TRBJ2-6|TRBD1|TRBV4-1
CASREGAGSGANVLTF
TGCGCCAGCAGAGAGGGGGCAGGTTCTGGGGCCAACGTCCTGACTTTC
>-|TRBJ2-1|TRBD2|TRBV7-2
CASSPGGVLDEQFF
TGTGCCAGCAGCCCGGGGGGGGTACTAGATGAGCAGTTCTTC
>once|TRBJ2-7|TRBD1|TRBV6-2/TRBV6-3
CASSRTGAYEQYF
TGTGCCAGCAGCCGAACAGGGGCCTACGAGCAGTACTTC
>few|TRBJ1-1|-|TRBV5-1
CASSLAGQSGAFF
TGCGCCAGCAGCTTGGCTGGGCAATCTGGAGCTTTCTTT
>-|TRBJ2-1|-|TRBV20-1
CSASLVNEQFF
TGCAGTGCTAGCCTAGTCAATGAGCAGTTCTTC
>-|TRBJ1-2|-|TRBV2
CASSPRGSTGGYTF
TGTGCCAGCAGTCCTCGAGGCTCGACGGGGGGCTACACCTTC
>-|TRBJ1-2|-|TRBV18
CASSPAHFTGNYGYTF
TGTGCCAGCTCACCAGCTCACTTCACAGGGAACTATGGCTACACCTTC
>-|TRBJ1-1|-|TRBV6-5
CASRGRNTEAFF
TGTGCCAGCAGGGGCCGGAACACTGAAGCTTTCTTT
>-|TRBJ1-2|-|TRBV2
CASRSTDRYGYTF
TGTGCCAGCAGATCGACCGACAGGTATGGCTACACCTTC
>-|TRBJ2-2|TRBD2|TRBV7-6
CASSTALAAGTNTGELFF
TGTGCCAGCAGCACGGCACTAGCGGCAGGGACGAACACCGGGGAGCTGTTTTTT